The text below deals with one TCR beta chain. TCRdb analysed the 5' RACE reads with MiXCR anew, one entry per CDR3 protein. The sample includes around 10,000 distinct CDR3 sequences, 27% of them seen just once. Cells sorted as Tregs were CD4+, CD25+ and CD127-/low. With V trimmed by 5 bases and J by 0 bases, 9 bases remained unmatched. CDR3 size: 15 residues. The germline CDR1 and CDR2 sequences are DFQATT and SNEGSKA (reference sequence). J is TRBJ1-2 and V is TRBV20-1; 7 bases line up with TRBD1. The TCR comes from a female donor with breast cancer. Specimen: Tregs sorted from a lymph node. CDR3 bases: TGCAGTGCTTGGGACAGCCTAGGACCTAACTATGGCTACACCTTC. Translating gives CSAWDSLGPNYGYTF.